This T cell receptor beta chain is from a study of CD8 T cells in ankylosing spondylitis. Findings and limits, study-wide: Some of these motif variants have turned up before, in reports on reactive arthritis synovial fluid and blood. Disease-linked clones were found to be CD8+ and relatively rare in peripheral blood. According to the report, clones linked to the disease were significantly enriched in matched synovial fluid samples taken from ankylosing spondylitis patients. Among TCR beta sequences, a motif of roughly 8 highly homologous variants appeared characteristic of ankylosing spondylitis blood.

In making TCR beta libraries, quantitative 5'-RACE with molecular barcodes was used. TCRdb passed the 5' RACE reads through MiXCR, listing each CDR3 protein once. The sample consists of a few hundred thousand distinct CDR3 sequences, 15% to 20% of them appearing once. Turning to this clonotype: Antigen unknown.

The CDR3 consists of 17 residues. CDR1 and CDR2 from the germline V gene are DFQATT and SNEGSKA (reference sequence). V lost 5 bases, J lost 1 base, and 16 bases stayed unmatched. This sequence originates from a male donor with ankylosing spondylitis. The chain uses TRBV20-1 and TRBJ2-5, with 7 bases matching TRBD2. The sample was blood, either unsorted or a sorted T cell fraction (not recorded which). This chain's CDR3 is CSAYREPLAGAQETQYF. In DNA, the CDR3 is TGCAGTGCTTACCGGGAACCCTTAGCGGGCGCCCAAGAGACCCAGTACTTC.